This passage covers 20 T cell receptor beta chains from one sample sequenced in a study of low-dose radiotherapy and immunotherapy resistance in tumors. Priming of first-strand cDNA relied on TRAV- and TRBV-specific primers (covering alpha and beta chains). The authors ran roughly 20 PCR cycles to amplify TCRs with a constant-region primer and V-primer adapter. From the reads, TCRdb called clonotypes with MiXCR, one entry per CDR3 protein. The table records some 11,000 distinct CDR3 sequences, 65% of them present only once. These receptor sequences come from a human donor with advanced metastatic prostate, ovarian, gallbladder or colorectal cancer (not recorded which). This table probably holds off-target reads from a library built for another chain.

V is TRBV5-8 and J is TRBJ2-5, with 9 bases aligning to TRBD2. Trimming removed 4 bases from V and 7 bases from J; junction bases left unmatched: 11. The CDR3 has 15 residues. Germline lookup yields CDR1 SGHTS and CDR2 YDEGEE. Here the CDR3 DNA reads TGTGCCAGCAGCCCCCCTAGCGGGAATCGTTGGACCCAGTACTTC. This codes for CASSPPSGNRWTQYF.

The genes are TRBV5-1 and TRBJ2-6; 9 nucleotides line up with TRBD1. The CDR3 runs 17 residues. CDR1 is SGHRS and CDR2 is YFSETQ in the germline V gene. The ends lost 4 bases at V and 1 base at J; junction bases unmatched: 6. DNA for the CDR3: TGCGCCAGCAGCCAGGGGACAGGGCCTTCTGGGGCCAACGTCCTGACTTTC. Protein sequence: CASSQGTGPSGANVLTF.

This clonotype was recorded a few times. The genes are TRBV5-1 and TRBJ2-1; D may be TRBD1 (7 bases). There are 16 residues in the CDR3. The V gene's germline CDR1 is SGHRS and CDR2 YFSETQ. V was pared by 4 bases and J by 2 bases, with 16 bases between. CDR3 DNA sequence: TGCGCCAGCAGCGGCGGGGAGACAGGGCCCTACAATGAGCAGTTCTTC. It codes for CASSGGETGPYNEQFF.

The chain joins TRBV28 to TRBJ1-5; the match to TRBD1 covers 10 bases. Germline loops: CDR1 MDHEN, CDR2 SYDVKM. The CDR3 runs 21 residues. DNA for the CDR3: TGTGGAAACTATCGGGGGGGACAGGGGCCACCACCCAAGGTTAGCAATCAGCCCCAGCATTTT. Its translation is CGNYRGGQGPPPKVSNQPQHF.

This clonotype was observed a handful of times. V gene TRBV11-3 combines with J gene TRBJ2-2; TRBD2 might be the D (5 bases). The CDR3 is made up of 15 amino acids. Trimming took 5 bases from V and 2 from J, leaving 12 bases between them. Germline V gene lookup returns CDR1 SGHNT and CDR2 YENEEA. CDR3 bases: TGTGCCAGCAGCCCTCCGGGATACAACACCGGGGAGCTGTTTTTT. As protein: CASSPPGYNTGELFF.

The rearrangement uses TRBV18 and TRBJ2-5; 7 bases agree with TRBD2. V lost 0 bases and J lost 1; bases outside the gene matches: 14. The germline V gene encodes CDR1 KGHSH and CDR2 LQKENI. CDR3 length: 19 residues. CDR3 DNA: TGTGCCAGCTCACCACCGATACGAAGCGGGGCGATACTCCAAGAGACCCAGTACTTC. Translation: CASSPPIRSGAILQETQYF.

This chain links TRBV6-1 with TRBJ2-2, with 8 bases aligning to TRBD2. Germline loops: CDR1 MNHNS, CDR2 SASEGT. V shed 4 bases and J 1 base; nucleotides not matched to a gene: 2. The CDR3 is made up of 15 amino acids. DNA of the CDR3: TGTGCCAGCAGTGTAGGGACTAGGAACACCGGGGAGCTGTTTTTT. Translated, it gives CASSVGTRNTGELFF.

The rearrangement links TRBV29-1 to TRBJ2-1; D unresolved. The V end lost 3 bases, the J end lost 8 bases, and 11 bases lay between the germline ends. The CDR3 is 12 amino acids. Germline CDR1 SQVTM, CDR2 ANQGSEA. The chain's CDR3 is CSVDQTGYEQFF. The CDR3 DNA reads TGCAGCGTTGATCAGACCGGCTATGAGCAGTTCTTC.

The chain combines TRBV29-1 with TRBJ1-1; D might be TRBD1 (5 bases). The length of the CDR3 is 12 residues. Germline V gene data show CDR1 as SQVTM and CDR2 as ANQGSEA. The V and J ends lost 3 bases and 10 bases respectively, with 15 bases between them. This chain's CDR3 is CSVDEGQAGAFF. The DNA for the CDR3 is TGCAGCGTTGATGAGGGGCAGGCAGGAGCTTTCTTT.

V is TRBV5-1 and J is TRBJ1-1; possibly TRBD1 for D (5 bases). The V and J ends lost 2 bases and 0 bases respectively, with 8 bases between them. Germline CDR1 reads SGHRS; CDR2 reads YFSETQ. The CDR3 runs 14 residues. CDR3 coding DNA: TGCGCCAGCAGCTTCGGGGGAATGAACACTGAAGCTTTCTTT. Translating gives CASSFGGMNTEAFF.

This clonotype was picked up one time. The chain links TRBV4-2 to TRBJ2-7; the match to TRBD2 covers 11 bases. Germline values: CDR1 LGHNA, CDR2 YNFKEQ. The junction had 10 bases not matched to a gene; V was cut back by 1 base and J by 5 bases. This CDR3 region has 17 residues. The CDR3 here is CASSQVSASGGPHEQYF. The CDR3 DNA sequence: TGTGCCAGCAGCCAAGTGTCGGCTAGCGGGGGGCCCCACGAGCAGTACTTC.

The V and J genes are TRBV5-6 and TRBJ2-7; 9 bases map to TRBD2. The CDR3 runs 14 residues. V lost 4 bases to trimming and J lost 5 bases; unmatched junction nucleotides: 7. Germline values: CDR1 SGHDT, CDR2 YYEEEE. DNA of the CDR3: TGTGCCAGCAGCAGTAGCGGGAGCAGAAACGAGCAGTACTTC. This encodes CASSSSGSRNEQYF.

This clonotype was seen more than once but under ten times. The rearrangement uses TRBV28 and TRBJ2-7, with no clear D. The V end lost 7 bases, the J end lost 2 bases, and 24 bases lay between the germline ends. Germline assignment: CDR1 MDHEN and CDR2 SYDVKM. The CDR3 loop spans 17 amino acids. CDR3 protein: CASTHRVATDGTYEQYF. The CDR3 nucleotides are TGTGCCAGCACCCATAGGGTAGCCACGGACGGTACCTACGAGCAGTACTTC.

The V call is TRBV2, the J call TRBJ1-4; TRBD1 matches at 7 bases. Germline values: CDR1 SNHLY, CDR2 FYNNEI. The V segment lost 6 bases and the J segment 7 bases; nucleotides outside the gene matches: 17. The CDR3 is 17 amino acids. The CDR3 DNA is TGTGCCAGCAGCCTCGACCCGGACAGGTCTGAGGTTGAAAAACTGTTTTTT. This encodes CASSLDPDRSEVEKLFF.

This clonotype was picked up one time. The chain combines TRBV12-3 or TRBV12-4 with TRBJ2-2; TRBD1 or TRBD2 may be the D gene (5 bases each). CDR3 length equals 14 residues. The V gene lost 7 bases and the J gene lost 6 bases, with 15 bases spanning the gap. The CDR3 spells CASTQSVGAGELFF. CDR3 sequence (DNA): TGTGCCAGCACCCAAAGCGTGGGGGCCGGGGAGCTGTTTTTT.

CDR3 residues: CASSHDRTRRTYGLYNEQFF. In nucleotides, the CDR3 is TGCGCCAGCAGCCACGACAGGACTAGAAGGACCTACGGGTTGTACAATGAGCAGTTCTTC. J is TRBJ2-1 and V is TRBV5-1; a weak D match, TRBD2 (7 bases). CDR3 length: 20 residues. The V end was cut by 4 bases, the J end by 4 bases, with 30 bases between. Germline-derived CDR1 and CDR2 are SGHRS and YFSETQ.

This chain connects TRBV6-2 or TRBV6-3 to TRBJ2-7; TRBD1 or TRBD2 may be the D gene (5 bases each). V was cut by 0 bases and J by 5 bases, with 17 bases left in between. CDR1 is MNHEY and CDR2 is SVGEGT in the germline V gene. The CDR3 runs to 16 residues. The CDR3, as DNA: TGTGCCAGCAGTTACTCCGCGTGGCAGGGAGTGAACGAGCAGTACTTC. Protein sequence: CASSYSAWQGVNEQYF.

This clonotype has a single count. J is TRBJ2-4 and V is TRBV6-2 or TRBV6-3; D is perhaps TRBD1 (6 bases). V was trimmed by 7 bases and J by 6 bases, leaving 22 bases between them. The germline CDR1 and CDR2 sequences are MNHEY and SVGEGT. The CDR3 is made up of 16 amino acids. CDR3 in DNA: TGTGCCAGCACCCCTGGACAGTCGTCCTGGGGAAACATTCAGTACTTC. Translating gives CASTPGQSSWGNIQYF.

The rearrangement joins TRBV20-1 to TRBJ1-2, with D hard to call. Trimming took 3 bases from V and 7 from J, leaving 9 bases between them. There are 11 residues in the CDR3. Germline-derived CDR1 and CDR2 are DFQATT and SNEGSKA (reference sequence). Written as DNA, the CDR3 is TGCAGTGCTAGGGAAGCGGGTGGCTACACCTTC. Protein sequence: CSAREAGGYTF.

This clonotype was counted once. CDR3 loop: CAWSRTVSNQPQHF. The CDR3 DNA follows: TGTGCCTGGAGTCGGACAGTAAGCAATCAGCCCCAGCATTTT. The V and J genes are TRBV30 and TRBJ1-5, with D perhaps TRBD1 (6 bases). V lost 2 bases and J 1 base, leaving 9 bases between the germline ends. Germline V CDR1 and CDR2: GTSNPN, SVGIG (reference sequence). The CDR3 has 14 amino acids.